The rows below give T cell receptor beta chains drawn from one sample of a study of human T cells and chemical hapten exposure. MiXCR, run by TCRdb on the RACE reads, gives a single entry per CDR3 protein. The sample lists 360,000 or so distinct CDR3 sequences, just under 6.5% occurring once. Material: whole blood, obtained in connection with sensitization to the hapten diphenylcyclopropenone (DPC). The receptors come from a woman aged 18 to 35 with alopecia areata. Some clones in this sample may be carry-over from other donors' samples. The CDR3 runs from the conserved cysteine through the conserved F or W. The D gene is left open where the match is weak. Clone sizes are given selectively: once, few, many, or a class where the clone is expanded.

D gene	V gene	clone size	J gene	CDR3 DNA	CDR3 protein
-	TRBV28	few	TRBJ2-7	TGTGCCAGCAGTTTTTCTTATTCGGGTCTCTCCTACGAGCAGTACTTC	CASSFSYSGLSYEQYF
-	TRBV3-1	few	TRBJ1-6	TGTGCCAGCAGCCAAGATTTTGGGGACCATTCACCCCTCCACTTT	CASSQDFGDHSPLHF
TRBD1	TRBV10-3	few	TRBJ1-2	TGTGCCATCAGTGAGTCGAAACAGGGGGCTGATGGCTACACCTTC	CAISESKQGADGYTF
TRBD1	TRBV6-1	many	TRBJ1-2	TGTGCCACCGTGGACATCCGGACAGGGGGAGGGAATGGCTACACCTTC	CATVDIRTGGGNGYTF
-	TRBV5-1	-	TRBJ2-3	TGCGCCAGCAGCTTGACTACCTCAGATACGCAGTATTTT	CASSLTTSDTQYF
TRBD1	TRBV6-6	few	TRBJ2-7	TGTGCCAGCAGCTCCGGACAGGGCCATAGCTACGAGCAGTACTTC	CASSSGQGHSYEQYF
-	TRBV12-3/TRBV12-4	many	TRBJ1-2	TGTGCCAGCAGTTTAAACAGTCTAGCAGGCTACACCTTC	CASSLNSLAGYTF
TRBD2	TRBV10-3	few	TRBJ2-1	TGTGCCATCAGTGACAGGCGGGGGGGCTCCTACAATGAGCAGTTCTTC	CAISDRRGGSYNEQFF
TRBD1	TRBV4-3	many	TRBJ1-2	TGCGCCAGCAGCCAAGGCACAGGGGACTATGGCTACACCTTC	CASSQGTGDYGYTF
-	TRBV21-1	-	TRBJ1-5	TGTGCCAGCAGCAGGGACAGGGGTCGCCAGCCCCAGCATTTT	CASSRDRGRQPQHF
-	TRBV29-1	many	TRBJ2-4	TGCAGCGTAGCCCCTCGGACGGGGACGGGCATTCAGTACTTC	CSVAPRTGTGIQYF
-	TRBV6-6	few	TRBJ2-3	TGTGCCAGCAGTTACTCGGGCCGCACAGATACGCAGTATTTT	CASSYSGRTDTQYF
-	TRBV20-1	few	TRBJ2-3	TGCAGTGCTAGAGACCCCCGGAGTCCCTATACGCAGTATTTT	CSARDPRSPYTQYF
-	TRBV20-1	many	TRBJ1-5	TGCAGTGCTAGGGACCCTTGGGCCAATCAGCCCCAGCATTTT	CSARDPWANQPQHF
-	TRBV6-5	many	TRBJ1-5	TGTGCCAGCAGTTTTCATCAGCCCCAGCATTTT	CASSFHQPQHF
TRBD1	TRBV5-1	many	TRBJ1-5	TGCGCCAGCAGCCGGGGACAGGGAACTCAGCCCCAGCATTTT	CASSRGQGTQPQHF
-	TRBV13	few	TRBJ1-4	TGTGCCAGCAGCACGGAGGGGGCTAATGAAAAACTGTTTTTT	CASSTEGANEKLFF
TRBD1	TRBV27	-	TRBJ2-3	TGTGCCTGCAGTTCGCCCGAGGGGGCGGGCACAGATACGCAGTATTTT	CACSSPEGAGTDTQYF
-	TRBV5-4	few	TRBJ1-1	TGTGCCAGCAGCACCCTCGCGTCACCTGCCTTGAACACTGAAGCTTTCTTT	CASSTLASPALNTEAFF
-	TRBV7-2	many	TRBJ1-5	TGTGCCAGCAGCCTGGAGCATAGCAATCAGCCCCAGCATTTT	CASSLEHSNQPQHF
-	TRBV20-1	-	TRBJ2-7	TGCAGTGCTAGGCGGGGAACCGAGCAGTACTTC	CSARRGTEQYF
TRBD1	TRBV10-3	many	TRBJ1-6	TGTGCCATCAATTCCGGGACAGGGTATTCACCCCTCCACTTT	CAINSGTGYSPLHF
-	TRBV20-1	few	TRBJ1-1	TGCAGCGTCTTTGAAGTCGCTGAAGCTTTCTTT	CSVFEVAEAFF
-	TRBV4-1	few	TRBJ1-3	TGCGCCAGCAGCACAGGGTACGGAAACACCATATATTTT	CASSTGYGNTIYF
-	TRBV7-9	-	TRBJ1-5	TGTGCCAGCCTTTATCCTCACGGTCAGCCCCAGCATTTT	CASLYPHGQPQHF
-	TRBV12-3/TRBV12-4	few	TRBJ2-3	TGTGCCAGCAGTTTTGGTAGGGGAGGGTATTTT	CASSFGRGGYF
-	TRBV12-3/TRBV12-4	-	TRBJ2-7	TGTGCCAGCAGCTTTGCCCTTCCTAACGAGCAGTACTTC	CASSFALPNEQYF
-	TRBV11-1	-	TRBJ2-7	TGTGCCAGCAGCTTCGACTCTTCCTACGAGCAGTACTTC	CASSFDSSYEQYF
-	TRBV14	many	TRBJ2-5	TGTGCCAGCAGCCAAGGGGATCAAGAGACCCAGTACTTC	CASSQGDQETQYF
TRBD1	TRBV7-2	few	TRBJ1-2	TGTGCCAGCAGCTTGAAGGGGGCAAGAGGCGGCTACACCTTC	CASSLKGARGGYTF
-	TRBV2	-	TRBJ2-2	TGTGCCAGCAGGGCGGACAGGAACACCGGGGAGCTGTTTTTT	CASRADRNTGELFF
-	TRBV15	many	TRBJ1-3	TGTGCCACCAGCAGAGAATCTGGGGAGGGTAACACCATATATTTT	CATSRESGEGNTIYF
-	TRBV20-1	few	TRBJ1-1	TGCAGTGCTAGAGATTTTCAGGGGAACACTGAAGCTTTCTTT	CSARDFQGNTEAFF
-	TRBV12-5	few	TRBJ1-2	TGTGCTAGTGGTTTTCCGGACCTTAACTATGGCTACACCTTC	CASGFPDLNYGYTF
-	TRBV29-1	few	TRBJ2-7	TGCAGGGGGAGACAGACCCTCTACGAGCAGTACTTC	CRGRQTLYEQYF
TRBD1	TRBV6-1	few	TRBJ2-7	TGTGCCAGCGGAGCCGGGACAGGGTCCTACGAGCAGTACTTC	CASGAGTGSYEQYF
-	TRBV9	-	TRBJ1-1	TGTGCCAGCAGCCCAGCAGAAGGAGGCCCCGCTGAAGCTTTCTTT	CASSPAEGGPAEAFF
-	TRBV15	-	TRBJ1-4	TGTGCCACCAGCAAAAAAGGGGGGGCAACTAATGAAAAACTGTTTTTT	CATSKKGGATNEKLFF
-	TRBV20-1	many	TRBJ1-4	TGCAGTGCGCGACAGACTGAAAAACTGTTTTTT	CSARQTEKLFF
-	TRBV6-5	-	TRBJ1-1	TGTGCCACCGTACGGTCGACGAACACTGAAGCTTTCTTT	CATVRSTNTEAFF
-	TRBV6-5	few	TRBJ1-3	TGTGCCAGCAGTTACTCAAACACGCCGGCTGGAAACACCATATATTTT	CASSYSNTPAGNTIYF
TRBD2	TRBV7-2	-	TRBJ2-7	TGTGCCAGCAGCTTAAGGCGGGGGAACTCCTACGAGCAGTACTTC	CASSLRRGNSYEQYF
TRBD1	TRBV20-1	few	TRBJ2-3	TGCAGTGCCACCGCAGGGGGCATGGGAGATACGCAGTATTTT	CSATAGGMGDTQYF
TRBD1	TRBV5-1	few	TRBJ2-2	TGCGCCAGCAGCCCCCAGACAGGGTCGAACACCGGGGAGCTGTTTTTT	CASSPQTGSNTGELFF
TRBD1	TRBV12-3/TRBV12-4	many	TRBJ2-1	TGTGCCAGCAGTTTACTGGACAGGGGAAATGAGCAGTTCTTC	CASSLLDRGNEQFF
-	TRBV13	many	TRBJ2-7	TGTGCCAGCAGCCCCGCCCCCCGGGATCTATACGAGCAGTACTTC	CASSPAPRDLYEQYF
TRBD1	TRBV12-3/TRBV12-4	many	TRBJ1-2	TGTGCCAGCAGCCCTACAGGGGCCTATGGCTACACCTTC	CASSPTGAYGYTF
-	TRBV6-5	few	TRBJ2-7	TGTGCCAGCACCGAAGACGGGAGCTACGAGCAGTACTTC	CASTEDGSYEQYF